This T cell receptor beta chain was sequenced during a study of long-term antiretroviral therapy in people with HIV. The libraries were made with immunoSEQ v3.0 at survey level. Sequencing used immunoSEQ multiplex PCR; TCRdb keeps in-frame clones, though not all of them. Among tens of thousands of clones listed, 90% were seen once. Each contributor possessed a minimum of one pre-ART and a minimum of two post-ART PBMC samples. The germline gives CDR1 MNHEY, CDR2 SMNVEV (reference sequence). This CDR3 comprises 15 residues. V was cut by 0 bases and J by 2 bases, with 10 bases left in between. The sequencing used unsorted PBMCs, collected around 5 years after starting antiretroviral therapy. The chain is built from TRBV27 and TRBJ1-2; D gene ambiguous. The sequence was obtained from a woman aged 40-49 years with HIV. Here the CDR3 DNA reads TGTGCCAGCAGTTTATCGCGTAGGGCCAACTATGGCTACACCTTC. This gives the protein CASSLSRRANYGYTF.